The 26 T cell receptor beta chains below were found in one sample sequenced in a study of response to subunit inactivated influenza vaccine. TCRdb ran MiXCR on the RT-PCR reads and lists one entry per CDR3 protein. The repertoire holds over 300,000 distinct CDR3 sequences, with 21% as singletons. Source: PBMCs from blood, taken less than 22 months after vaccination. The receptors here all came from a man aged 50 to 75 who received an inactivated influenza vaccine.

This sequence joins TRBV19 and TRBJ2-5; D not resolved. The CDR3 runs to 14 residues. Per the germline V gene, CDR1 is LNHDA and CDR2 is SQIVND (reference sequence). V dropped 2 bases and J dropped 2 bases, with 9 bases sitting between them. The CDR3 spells CASSISRLQETQYF. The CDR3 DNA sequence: TGTGCCAGTAGTATAAGTCGGCTACAAGAGACCCAGTACTTC.

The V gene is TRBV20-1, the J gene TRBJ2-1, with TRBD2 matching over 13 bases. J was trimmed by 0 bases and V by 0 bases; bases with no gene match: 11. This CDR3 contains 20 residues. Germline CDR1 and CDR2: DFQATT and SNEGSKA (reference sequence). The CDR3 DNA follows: TGCAGTGCTAGAGATGACTCCCTACTAGCGGGAGGGTTCTCCTACAATGAGCAGTTCTTC. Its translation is CSARDDSLLAGGFSYNEQFF.

The DNA for the CDR3 is TGTGCCAGCAGTTTAGGGCGGCTAGGGGCAGAGACCCAGTACTTC. Translating it yields CASSLGRLGAETQYF. The chain carries TRBV28 and TRBJ2-5; possible D gene TRBD1, 5 bases. The CDR3 sequence is 15 residues long. Germline CDR1 MDHEN, CDR2 SYDVKM. Trimming took off 2 bases at V and 4 bases at J, with 14 bases between the two ends.

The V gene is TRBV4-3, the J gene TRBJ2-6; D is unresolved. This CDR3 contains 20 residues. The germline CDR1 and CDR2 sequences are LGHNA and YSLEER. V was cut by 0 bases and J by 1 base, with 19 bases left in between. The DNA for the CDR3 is TGCGCCAGCAGCCAAGATAGTACGGGCAGGACCCGATCTGGGGCCAACGTCCTGACTTTC. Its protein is CASSQDSTGRTRSGANVLTF.

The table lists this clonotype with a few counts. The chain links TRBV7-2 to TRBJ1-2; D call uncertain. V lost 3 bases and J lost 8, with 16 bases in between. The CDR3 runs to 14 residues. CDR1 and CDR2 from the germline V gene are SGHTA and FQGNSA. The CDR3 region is CASSLGGYSGGYTF. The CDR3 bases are TGTGCCAGCAGCTTGGGTGGTTACAGTGGGGGCTACACCTTC.

CDR3: CASSQELWRGGRSDTQYF. Here the CDR3 DNA reads TGTGCCAGCAGCCAAGAATTATGGCGGGGGGGCCGCTCAGATACGCAGTATTTT. V usage is TRBV14 and J usage is TRBJ2-3, with 9 bases that match TRBD2. The germline V gene has CDR1 SGHDN and CDR2 FVKESK. The CDR3 contains 18 residues. V was pared by 0 bases and J by 4 bases, with 11 bases of the junction left unmatched.

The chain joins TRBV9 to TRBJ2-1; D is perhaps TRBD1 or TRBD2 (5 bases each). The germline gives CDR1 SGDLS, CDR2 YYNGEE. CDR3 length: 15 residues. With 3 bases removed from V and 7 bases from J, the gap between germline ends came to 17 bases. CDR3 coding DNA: TGTGCCAGCAGCGCAGACGGGACCCTGACGAATGAGCAGTTCTTC. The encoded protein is CASSADGTLTNEQFF. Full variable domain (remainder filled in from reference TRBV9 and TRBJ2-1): DSGVTQTPKHLITATGQRVTLRCSPRSGDLSVYWYQQSLDQGLQFLIQYYNGEERAKGNILERFSAQQFPDLHSELNLSSLELGDSALYFCASSADGTLTNEQFFGPGTRLTVL.

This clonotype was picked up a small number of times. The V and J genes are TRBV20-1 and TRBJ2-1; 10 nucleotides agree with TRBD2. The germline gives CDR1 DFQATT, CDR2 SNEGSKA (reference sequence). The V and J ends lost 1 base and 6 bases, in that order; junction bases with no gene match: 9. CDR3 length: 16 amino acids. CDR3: CSARVPTSGTGNEQFF. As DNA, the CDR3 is TGCAGTGCTAGAGTCCCTACTAGCGGGACGGGCAATGAGCAGTTCTTC.

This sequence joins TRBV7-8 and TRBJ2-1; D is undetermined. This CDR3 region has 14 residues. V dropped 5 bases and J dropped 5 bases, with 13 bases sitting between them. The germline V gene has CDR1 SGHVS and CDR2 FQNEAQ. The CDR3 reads CASSHRRTNNEQFF. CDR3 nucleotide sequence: TGTGCCAGCAGCCACCGGCGCACTAACAATGAGCAGTTCTTC.

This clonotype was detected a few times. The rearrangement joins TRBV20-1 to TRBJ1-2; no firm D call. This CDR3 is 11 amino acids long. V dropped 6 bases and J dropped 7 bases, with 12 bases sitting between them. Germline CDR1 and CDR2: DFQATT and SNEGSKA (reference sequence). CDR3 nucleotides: TGCAGTGCGTCTTTGGAGGTTGGCTACACCTTC. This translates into CSASLEVGYTF.

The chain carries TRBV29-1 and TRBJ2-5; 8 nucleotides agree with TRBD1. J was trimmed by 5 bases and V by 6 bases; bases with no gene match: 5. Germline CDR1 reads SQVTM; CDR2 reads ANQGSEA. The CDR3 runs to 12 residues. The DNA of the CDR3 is TGCAGCGTCGACAGGGGTTATGAGACCCAGTACTTC. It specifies CSVDRGYETQYF.

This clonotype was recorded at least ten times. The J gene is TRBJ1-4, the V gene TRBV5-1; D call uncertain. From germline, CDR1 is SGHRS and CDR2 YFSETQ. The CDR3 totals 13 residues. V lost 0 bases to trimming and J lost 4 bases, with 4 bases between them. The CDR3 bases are TGCGCCAGCAGCTTGGACGTTAATGAAAAACTGTTTTTT. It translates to CASSLDVNEKLFF.

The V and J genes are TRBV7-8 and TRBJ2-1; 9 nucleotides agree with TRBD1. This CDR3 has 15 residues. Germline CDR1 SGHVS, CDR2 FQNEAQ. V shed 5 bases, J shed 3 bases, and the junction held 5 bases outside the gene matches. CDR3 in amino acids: CASSRRDRDYNEQFF. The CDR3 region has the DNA TGTGCCAGCAGCCGTCGGGACAGGGACTACAATGAGCAGTTCTTC.

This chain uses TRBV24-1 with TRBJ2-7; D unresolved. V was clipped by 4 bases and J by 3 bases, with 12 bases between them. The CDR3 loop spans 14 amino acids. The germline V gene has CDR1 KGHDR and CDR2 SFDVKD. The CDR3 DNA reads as TGTGCCACCAGTGACTCCACCCGACGCTACGAGCAGTACTTC. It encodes CATSDSTRRYEQYF.

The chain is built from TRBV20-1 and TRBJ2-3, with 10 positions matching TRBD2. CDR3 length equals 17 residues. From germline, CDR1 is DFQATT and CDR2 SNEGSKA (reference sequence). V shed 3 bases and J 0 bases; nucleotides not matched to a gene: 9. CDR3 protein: CSASSTSGDKSTDTQYF. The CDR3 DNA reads TGCAGTGCTAGCTCCACTAGCGGGGACAAGAGCACAGATACGCAGTATTTT.

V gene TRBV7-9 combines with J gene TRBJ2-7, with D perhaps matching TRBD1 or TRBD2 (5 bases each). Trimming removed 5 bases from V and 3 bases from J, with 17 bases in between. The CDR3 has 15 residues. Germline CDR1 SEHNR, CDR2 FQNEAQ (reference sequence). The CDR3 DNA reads TGTGCCAGCAGCGCGGGTTTGGGGACCTACTACGAGCAGTACTTC. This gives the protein CASSAGLGTYYEQYF. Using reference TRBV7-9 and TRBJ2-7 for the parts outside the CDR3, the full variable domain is DTGVSQNPRHKITKRGQNVTFRCDPISEHNRLYWYRQTLGQGPEFLTYFQNEAQLEKSRLLSDRFSAERPKGSFSTLEIQRTEQGDSAMYLCASSAGLGTYYEQYFGPGTRLTVT.

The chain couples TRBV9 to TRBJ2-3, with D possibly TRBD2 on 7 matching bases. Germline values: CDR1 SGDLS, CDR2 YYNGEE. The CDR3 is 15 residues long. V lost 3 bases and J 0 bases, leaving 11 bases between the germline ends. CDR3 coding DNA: TGTGCCAGCAGCGGCGGGGGCCTGAGCACAGATACGCAGTATTTT. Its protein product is CASSGGGLSTDTQYF.

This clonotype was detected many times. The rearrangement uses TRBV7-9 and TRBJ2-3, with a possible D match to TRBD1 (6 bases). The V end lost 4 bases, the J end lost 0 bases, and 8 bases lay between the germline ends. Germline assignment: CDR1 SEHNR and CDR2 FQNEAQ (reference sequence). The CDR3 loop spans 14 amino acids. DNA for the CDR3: TGTGCCAGCAGCTCAACAGGGAGCACAGATACGCAGTATTTT. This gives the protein CASSSTGSTDTQYF. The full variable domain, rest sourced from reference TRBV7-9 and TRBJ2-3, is DTGVSQNPRHKITKRGQNVTFRCDPISEHNRLYWYRQTLGQGPEFLTYFQNEAQLEKSRLLSDRFSAERPKGSFSTLEIQRTEQGDSAMYLCASSSTGSTDTQYFGPGTRLTVL.

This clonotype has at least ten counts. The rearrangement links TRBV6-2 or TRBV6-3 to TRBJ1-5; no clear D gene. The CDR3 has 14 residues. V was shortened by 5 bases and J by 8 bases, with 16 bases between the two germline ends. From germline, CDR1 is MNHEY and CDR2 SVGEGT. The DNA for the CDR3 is TGTGCCAGCAGTACCCAAGACATCTCGGAGCCCCAGCATTTT. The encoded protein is CASSTQDISEPQHF.

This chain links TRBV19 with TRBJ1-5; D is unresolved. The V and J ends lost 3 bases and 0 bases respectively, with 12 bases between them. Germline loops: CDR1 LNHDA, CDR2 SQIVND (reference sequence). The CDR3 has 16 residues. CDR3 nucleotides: TGTGCCAGTAGTATCCTAGGAACGATTAGCAATCAGCCCCAGCATTTT. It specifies CASSILGTISNQPQHF.

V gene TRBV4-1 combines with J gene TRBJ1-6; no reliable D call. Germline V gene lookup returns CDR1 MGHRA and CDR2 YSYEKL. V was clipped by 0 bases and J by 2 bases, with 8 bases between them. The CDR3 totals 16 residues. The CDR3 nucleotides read TGCGCCAGCAGCCAAGAGGCCCAGCCCTATAATTCACCCCTCCACTTT. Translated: CASSQEAQPYNSPLHF.

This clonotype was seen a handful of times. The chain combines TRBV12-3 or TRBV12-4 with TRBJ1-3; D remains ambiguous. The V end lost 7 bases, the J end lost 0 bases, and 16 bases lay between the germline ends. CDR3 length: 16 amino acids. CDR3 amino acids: CASISGGLFSGNTIYF. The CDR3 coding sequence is TGTGCCAGCATCAGCGGAGGTCTTTTCTCTGGAAACACCATATATTTT.

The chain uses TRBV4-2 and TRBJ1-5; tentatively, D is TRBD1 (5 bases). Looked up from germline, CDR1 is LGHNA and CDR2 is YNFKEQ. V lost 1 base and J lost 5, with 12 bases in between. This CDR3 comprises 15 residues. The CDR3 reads CASSQGELGDQPQHF. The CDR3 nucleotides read TGTGCCAGCAGCCAAGGCGAACTAGGGGATCAGCCCCAGCATTTT.

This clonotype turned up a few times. The CDR3 region has the DNA TGTGCCACCAGCAGAGGGGACAGAGACACAGATACGCAGTATTTT. It specifies CATSRGDRDTDTQYF. The genes are TRBV15 and TRBJ2-3, with 7 positions matching TRBD1. CDR1 and CDR2 (germline): LNHNV, YYDKDF (reference sequence). Trimming took 1 base from V and 2 from J; bases not matched to a gene: 3. This CDR3 spans 15 amino acids. The variable domain in full, with the rest retrieved from reference TRBV15 and TRBJ2-3, is DAMVIQNPRYQVTQFGKPVTLSCSQTLNHNVMYWYQQKSSQAPKLLFHYYDKDFNNEADTPDNFQSRRPNTSFCFLDIRSPGLGDTAMYLCATSRGDRDTDTQYFGPGTRLTVL.

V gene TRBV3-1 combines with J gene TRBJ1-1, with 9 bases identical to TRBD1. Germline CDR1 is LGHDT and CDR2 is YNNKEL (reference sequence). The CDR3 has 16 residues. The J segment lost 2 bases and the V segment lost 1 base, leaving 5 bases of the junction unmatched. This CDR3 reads CASSQAGQGINTEAFF. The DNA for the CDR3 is TGTGCCAGCAGCCAAGCGGGACAGGGTATAAACACTGAAGCTTTCTTT.

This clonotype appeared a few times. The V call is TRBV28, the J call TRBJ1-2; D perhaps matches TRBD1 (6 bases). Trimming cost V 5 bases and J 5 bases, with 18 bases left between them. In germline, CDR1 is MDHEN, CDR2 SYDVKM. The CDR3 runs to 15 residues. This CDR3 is CASSITGTLPYGYTF. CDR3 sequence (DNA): TGTGCCAGCAGTATCACCGGGACACTACCTTATGGCTACACCTTC.